These T cell receptor beta chains were read from a single sample in a study of immune evolution from preneoplasia to lung adenocarcinoma. This table comes from immunoSEQ multiplex PCR, and its TCRdb copy is limited to in-frame clones, with some not included. Of 10,000 or so clones detected, 75% to 85% appear once; the ten largest clones hold approximately 10%. The sample comprised FFPE minimally invasive lung adenocarcinoma tissue. The source of these receptors is a donor aged 70 or older with lung adenocarcinoma. Both conserved end residues are part of each CDR3. The D gene is left open where the match is weak. Only some rows state a clone size, as once, few, many or a class for expanded clones.

D,size,length,J,V,DNA,CDR3
TRBD1,few,15,TRBJ2-7,TRBV7-2,TGTGCCAGCAGGTTATCTGAACAGGGGGTCTACGAGCAGTACTTC,CASRLSEQGVYEQYF
TRBD1,NA,13,TRBJ1-5,TRBV2,TGTGCCAGCAGTACAGGGGATTGGCAGCCCCAGCATTTT,CASSTGDWQPQHF
TRBD1,NA,13,TRBJ1-1,TRBV6-1,TGTGCCAGCAGCTACAGGGGCAACACTGAAGCTTTCTTT,CASSYRGNTEAFF
NA,NA,13,TRBJ1-5,TRBV6-5,TGTGCCAGCAGTGAGGGCGGGCAACAGCCCCAGCATTTT,CASSEGGQQPQHF
NA,once,13,TRBJ2-6,TRBV30,TGTGCCTGGAGTGCTCGGGACCCGCAAGTCCTGACTTTC,CAWSARDPQVLTF
NA,NA,14,TRBJ2-2,TRBV5-1,TGCGCCAGCAGCCCAGGGGGGGGCACCGGGGAGCTGTTTTTT,CASSPGGGTGELFF
TRBD1,NA,19,TRBJ1-4,TRBV7-9,TGTGCCAGCAGCCTTGGAGGACAGGGAAGGTTGACAACTAATGAAAAACTGTTTTTT,CASSLGGQGRLTTNEKLFF
NA,NA,16,TRBJ1-1,TRBV15,TGTGCCACCAGCAGAAAACTAAGCGGGATGAACACTGAAGCTTTCTTT,CATSRKLSGMNTEAFF
NA,NA,16,TRBJ2-4,TRBV30,TGTGCCTGGAGTCCCCCCGTCCATGGTAGTCGGAACATTCAGTACTTC,CAWSPPVHGSRNIQYF
NA,NA,17,TRBJ1-1,TRBV9,TGTGCCAGCAGCGTAGATAATAGGTTGGGTCCGAACACTGAAGCTTTCTTT,CASSVDNRLGPNTEAFF
TRBD1,NA,14,TRBJ2-7,TRBV7-2,TGTGCCAGCAGCACCCCAGGGGGCTCCTACGAGCAGTACTTC,CASSTPGGSYEQYF
NA,NA,14,TRBJ1-2,TRBV5-1,TGCGCCAGCAGCCCCTGGCAGGGTGGCTATGGCTACACCTTC,CASSPWQGGYGYTF
TRBD2,NA,15,TRBJ2-5,TRBV7-9,TGTGCCAGCAGCACTCGACTAGCCGCGGACGAGACCCAGTACTTC,CASSTRLAADETQYF
NA,NA,14,TRBJ2-7,TRBV6-5,TGTGCCAGCAGTTACTCCAGGGGCAAGGGCGAGCAGTACTTC,CASSYSRGKGEQYF
NA,few,12,TRBJ1-1,TRBV6-6,TGTGCCAGCAGGTCTCAGGGGTATGAAGCTTTCTTT,CASRSQGYEAFF